The 26 T cell receptor beta chains below all came from one sample that was sequenced in a study of T cell responses to AZD1222 COVID-19 vaccine. TCRdb's table, derived via immunoSEQ multiplex PCR, lists solely in-frame clones and lacks some. The sample records 100,000 to 150,000 clones, less than 90% being singletons. This specimen consisted of peripheral blood, obtained on day 0 of AZD1222 vaccination. The origin of the receptors is an adult in good health.

The CDR3 DNA reads as TGTGCCAGCAGTCCGGGGTCGAACTATGGCTACACCTTC. Amino acid sequence: CASSPGSNYGYTF. The chain recombines TRBV6-5 with TRBJ1-2; D remains ambiguous. In germline, CDR1 is MNHEY, CDR2 SVGAGI. The V end lost 5 bases, the J end lost 2 bases, and 9 bases lay between the germline ends. The CDR3 totals 13 residues.

This clone has more than one count but fewer than ten. The rearrangement uses TRBV5-6 and TRBJ2-5; D possibly corresponds to TRBD2 (5 bases). The V end lost 2 bases, the J end lost 2 bases, and 10 bases lay between the germline ends. This CDR3 is built from 14 residues. Germline values: CDR1 SGHDT, CDR2 YYEEEE. The CDR3 DNA is TGTGCCAGCAGCTTTCCCGGGATACAAGAGACCCAGTACTTC. Translating it yields CASSFPGIQETQYF.

This clone has only one observation. The rearrangement uses TRBV7-9 and TRBJ2-7; TRBD1 matches 7 bases. In germline, CDR1 is SEHNR, CDR2 FQNEAQ (reference sequence). This CDR3 has 15 amino acids. Trimming removed 7 bases from V and 2 bases from J; junction bases left unmatched: 11. CDR3 coding DNA: TGTGCCAGCACCTACTGGGACAGCGAAACCTACGAGCAGTACTTC. Its translation: CASTYWDSETYEQYF.

The J gene is TRBJ1-5, the V gene TRBV10-3; D ambiguous. This CDR3 has 15 residues. V lost 2 bases to trimming and J lost 0 bases, with 8 bases between them. The germline CDR1 and CDR2 sequences are ENHRY and SYGVKD. The CDR3: CAISEGGDSNQPQHF. The CDR3 DNA follows: TGTGCCATCAGTGAGGGCGGAGATAGCAATCAGCCCCAGCATTTT.

This chain connects TRBV6-6 to TRBJ1-1; no reliable D call. V was trimmed by 2 bases and J by 3 bases, leaving 7 bases between them. This CDR3 spans 13 amino acids. Germline CDR1 MNHNY, CDR2 SVGAGI (reference sequence). CDR3 amino acids: CASSYGSDTEAFF. CDR3 DNA sequence: TGTGCCAGCAGTTACGGGTCAGACACTGAAGCTTTCTTT.

This clone occurred a few times. The V gene is TRBV18, the J gene TRBJ2-7; tentative D call: TRBD1 (5 bases). Germline V gene lookup returns CDR1 KGHSH and CDR2 LQKENI. The germline V and J ends were trimmed by 3 bases and 0 bases, with 15 bases remaining between them. This CDR3 is 16 amino acids long. CDR3: CASSPLALGASYEQYF. The CDR3 coding sequence is TGTGCCAGCTCACCCCTCGCCCTAGGGGCCTCCTACGAGCAGTACTTC.

The rearrangement joins TRBV6-5 to TRBJ2-5; D is possibly TRBD1 (6 bases). Per the germline V gene, CDR1 is MNHEY and CDR2 is SVGAGI. The CDR3 totals 15 residues. V gave up 7 bases and J gave up 9 bases, with 24 bases separating them. The CDR3 nucleotides read TGTGCCAGCACAGGCCTGGGCAGGGCGAAGGGGGCCCAGTACTTC. Its protein product is CASTGLGRAKGAQYF.

This rearrangement joins TRBV7-3 to TRBJ2-5; no reliable D call. Germline-derived CDR1 and CDR2 are SGHTA and FQGTGA. Trimming stripped 2 bases from V and 7 bases from J, with 14 bases between. This CDR3 has 14 residues. CDR3 nucleotide sequence: TGTGCCAGCAGCTTAGGGTCAGCCTCGGGGACCCAGTACTTC. Its protein product is CASSLGSASGTQYF.

The chain carries TRBV5-1 and TRBJ2-7; a possible D gene is TRBD2 (6 bases). The CDR3 spans 16 residues. Looked up from germline, CDR1 is SGHRS and CDR2 is YFSETQ. The V end lost 4 bases, the J end lost 1 base, and 18 bases lay between the germline ends. This CDR3 is CASSPGRSGRSYEQYF. The CDR3 DNA reads TGCGCCAGCAGCCCCGGTCGGTCAGGGAGGTCCTACGAGCAGTACTTC. Based on the CDR3 plus reference TRBV5-1 and TRBJ2-7, the full variable domain is KAGVTQTPRYLIKTRGQQVTLSCSPISGHRSVSWYQQTPGQGLQFLFEYFSETQRNKGNFPGRFSGRQFSNSRSEMNVSTLELGDSALYLCASSPGRSGRSYEQYFGPGTRLTVT.

The rearrangement uses TRBV25-1 and TRBJ1-2; the match to TRBD1 covers 8 bases. V was pared by 8 bases and J by 8 bases, with 10 bases of the junction left unmatched. Germline V lookup: CDR1 MGHDK, CDR2 SYGVNS. This CDR3 region has 13 residues. The CDR3 protein is CASRKGQEIGYTF. In nucleotides, the CDR3 is TGTGCCAGCCGGAAGGGACAGGAAATCGGCTACACCTTC.

The chain is built from TRBV6-6 and TRBJ1-6, with D unclear. Germline CDR1 and CDR2: MNHNY and SVGAGI (reference sequence). This CDR3 has 12 residues. With 4 bases removed from V and 10 bases from J, the gap between germline ends came to 8 bases. For the CDR3, the DNA is TGTGCCAGCAGTTCTTTCGGGTCACCCCTCCACTTT. Its protein product is CASSSFGSPLHF.

CDR3 region: CASSPDLAKGETQYF. DNA of the CDR3: TGCGCCAGCAGCCCTGACCTAGCGAAGGGGGAGACCCAGTACTTC. This rearrangement joins TRBV5-1 to TRBJ2-5; D might be TRBD2 (6 bases). Germline assignment: CDR1 SGHRS and CDR2 YFSETQ. The V end was cut by 4 bases, the J end by 5 bases, with 18 bases between. The CDR3 has 15 residues.

DNA for the CDR3: TGTGCCAGTGGCGTCAGGGTTCCCGGGGAGCTGTTTTTT. It yields the protein CASGVRVPGELFF. The rearrangement links TRBV19 to TRBJ2-2, with a tentative D call TRBD1 (5 bases). The germline CDR1 and CDR2 sequences are LNHDA and SQIVND (reference sequence). This CDR3 comprises 13 residues. The V and J ends lost 8 bases and 6 bases respectively, with 13 bases between them.

The chain uses TRBV15 and TRBJ2-7; tentatively, D is TRBD1 or TRBD2 (6 bases each). Germline V CDR1 and CDR2: LNHNV, YYDKDF (reference sequence). The CDR3 spans 15 residues. V lost 5 bases and J 2 bases, leaving 16 bases between the germline ends. The chain's CDR3 is CATSGGGKGTYEQYF. In DNA, the CDR3 is TGTGCCACCAGCGGGGGCGGGAAGGGGACCTACGAGCAGTACTTC. Complete variable domain (other parts from reference TRBV15 and TRBJ2-7): DAMVIQNPRYQVTQFGKPVTLSCSQTLNHNVMYWYQQKSSQAPKLLFHYYDKDFNNEADTPDNFQSRRPNTSFCFLDIRSPGLGDTAMYLCATSGGGKGTYEQYFGPGTRLTVT.

V is TRBV19 and J is TRBJ2-5, with D perhaps matching TRBD1 (5 bases). This CDR3 is built from 13 residues. Trimming pared 7 bases from V and 3 bases from J, leaving 12 bases between. Germline lookup yields CDR1 LNHDA and CDR2 SQIVND (reference sequence). CDR3 DNA sequence: TGTGCCAGTAAAACAGGATTGGAAGAGACCCAGTACTTC. Amino acid sequence: CASKTGLEETQYF.

The genes are TRBV29-1 and TRBJ2-3; 15 positions agree with TRBD2. This CDR3 contains 14 residues. Germline V gene lookup returns CDR1 SQVTM and CDR2 ANQGSEA. With 5 bases clipped from V and 5 bases from J, the junction kept 2 bases outside the gene matches. CDR3 sequence reads: CSVLGLAGGDTQYF. CDR3 nucleotide sequence: TGCAGCGTTTTGGGACTAGCGGGAGGAGATACGCAGTATTTT.

The V call is TRBV7-2, the J call TRBJ1-1; tentative D call: TRBD1 (5 bases). The V gene lost 1 base and the J gene lost 5 bases, with 14 bases spanning the gap. The CDR3 sequence is 15 residues long. The germline V gene has CDR1 SGHTA and CDR2 FQGNSA. The CDR3, as DNA: TGTGCCAGCAGCTTAGATGGGGGTAGTCGTACTGAAGCTTTCTTT. Translation: CASSLDGGSRTEAFF.

This chain links TRBV19 with TRBJ1-2; D perhaps matches TRBD1 (5 bases). The CDR3 has 14 residues. CDR1 and CDR2 from the germline V gene are LNHDA and SQIVND (reference sequence). The germline V and J ends were trimmed by 6 bases and 5 bases, with 16 bases remaining between them. The CDR3: CASSPRGDLYGYTF. The CDR3 bases are TGTGCCAGTAGCCCAAGGGGAGACCTATATGGCTACACCTTC.

The genes are TRBV7-9 and TRBJ1-2, with D possibly TRBD1 on 5 matching bases. This CDR3 spans 13 amino acids. Trimming stripped 4 bases from V and 9 bases from J, with 15 bases between. CDR1 SEHNR and CDR2 FQNEAQ come from the germline V gene (reference sequence). CDR3 sequence: CASSSGPEARYTF. Here the CDR3 DNA reads TGTGCCAGCAGCTCAGGGCCCGAGGCTCGCTACACCTTC.

The chain carries TRBV18 and TRBJ2-5; TRBD2 matches 7 bases. The CDR3 length is 14 residues. CDR1 and CDR2 from the germline V gene are KGHSH and LQKENI. Losses at the gene ends were 3 bases for V and 5 bases for J; bases not matched to a gene: 6. The CDR3 protein is CASSPPGGRETQYF. CDR3 nucleotide sequence: TGTGCCAGCTCACCCCCGGGAGGAAGGGAGACCCAGTACTTC. Filled out from reference TRBV18 and TRBJ2-5, the complete variable domain reads NAGVMQNPRHLVRRRGQEARLRCSPMKGHSHVYWYRQLPEEGLKFMVYLQKENIIDESGMPKERFSAEFPKEGPSILRIQQVVRGDSAAYFCASSPPGGRETQYFGPGTRLLVL.

This chain connects TRBV11-2 to TRBJ2-1; D perhaps matches TRBD2 (5 bases). The CDR3 is 15 residues long. The V end was cut by 3 bases, the J end by 8 bases, with 17 bases between. The germline CDR1 and CDR2 sequences are SGHAT and FQNNGV. CDR3 nucleotide sequence: TGTGCCAGCAGCTTCAGCGGAGTTCTTAAGGATGAGCAGTTCTTC. Translating it yields CASSFSGVLKDEQFF.

The V and J genes are TRBV30 and TRBJ2-1; D perhaps matches TRBD2 (5 bases). The CDR3 spans 12 residues. V lost 4 bases and J 4 bases, leaving 8 bases between the germline ends. The germline V gene has CDR1 GTSNPN and CDR2 SVGIG (reference sequence). In DNA form, the CDR3 reads TGTGCCTGGAAGGACTTATACAATGAGCAGTTCTTC. Amino acids: CAWKDLYNEQFF.

The chain is built from TRBV25-1 and TRBJ1-2; tentatively, D is TRBD1 (6 bases). This CDR3 is built from 13 residues. The germline gives CDR1 MGHDK, CDR2 SYGVNS. V dropped 2 bases and J dropped 7 bases, with 11 bases sitting between them. The CDR3 sequence: CASSERGSGGYTF. The CDR3 bases are TGTGCCAGCAGTGAAAGGGGGAGTGGTGGCTACACCTTC.

This clone has a handful of counts. The chain links TRBV7-2 to TRBJ1-5, with D unclear. Germline V CDR1 and CDR2: SGHTA, FQGNSA. The CDR3 length is 13 residues. Trimming took off 4 bases at V and 6 bases at J, with 10 bases between the two ends. Here the CDR3 DNA reads TGTGCCAGCAGCTCATCGTCGTTTCAGCCCCAGCATTTT. This translates into CASSSSSFQPQHF.

This chain links TRBV7-2 with TRBJ1-2; D perhaps matches TRBD1 (5 bases). CDR3 length: 14 residues. CDR1 and CDR2 (germline): SGHTA, FQGNSA. V dropped 5 bases and J dropped 4 bases, with 14 bases sitting between them. The CDR3 nucleotides are TGTGCCAGCAGCAAGGACACCAGCTTCTATGGCTACACCTTC. Translation gives CASSKDTSFYGYTF.

V gene TRBV6-5 combines with J gene TRBJ1-2, with 7 bases that match TRBD1. The CDR3 is made up of 15 amino acids. J gave up 2 bases and V 0 bases, and 3 bases lay outside the gene matches. Germline V gives CDR1 MNHEY, CDR2 SVGAGI. The chain's CDR3 is CASSYSRGTNYGYTF. CDR3 nucleotides: TGTGCCAGCAGTTACTCCAGGGGGACAAACTATGGCTACACCTTC.